Listed here are 29 T cell receptor beta chains from one sample, sequenced in a study of T cell responses to AZD1222 COVID-19 vaccine. Libraries were prepared by immunoSEQ multiplex PCR; TCRdb keeps only in-frame clonotypes and omits some of them. The sample holds approximately 150,000 clones, 90% to 95% seen once. The sequenced sample was peripheral blood, obtained on day 0 of AZD1222 vaccination. These TCRs come from an adult in good health.

V usage is TRBV6-5 and J usage is TRBJ1-2, with TRBD1 matching 7 bases. Germline CDR1 is MNHEY and CDR2 is SVGAGI. Unmatched junction bases numbered 11, after V lost 6 bases and J lost 4 bases. This CDR3 contains 15 residues. CDR3 in DNA: TGTGCCAGCAGACCCCGGGGACAGCTCTTCTATGGCTACACCTTC. It specifies CASRPRGQLFYGYTF.

The chain uses TRBV7-2 and TRBJ2-1; TRBD1 matches 10 bases. Losses at the gene ends were 2 bases for V and 7 bases for J; bases not matched to a gene: 8. This CDR3 has 16 amino acids. The V gene's germline CDR1 is SGHTA and CDR2 FQGNSA. The chain's CDR3 is CASSLKTGTGVNEQFF. CDR3 DNA sequence: TGTGCCAGCAGCTTAAAAACCGGGACAGGGGTGAATGAGCAGTTCTTC.

The chain is built from TRBV19 and TRBJ2-3; 8 nucleotides agree with TRBD2. The junction had 17 bases not matched to a gene; V was cut back by 6 bases and J by 6 bases. There are 17 residues in the CDR3. CDR1 and CDR2 from the germline V gene are LNHDA and SQIVND (reference sequence). CDR3 DNA: TGTGCCAGTAGCCGCGCCTCCCACGGGACTAGAGGGGATACGCAGTATTTT. It yields the protein CASSRASHGTRGDTQYF.

The chain combines TRBV19 with TRBJ2-1, with TRBD2 matching over 15 bases. CDR1 and CDR2 from the germline V gene are LNHDA and SQIVND (reference sequence). The ends lost 5 bases at V and 9 bases at J; junction bases unmatched: 8. There are 16 residues in the CDR3. DNA for the CDR3: TGTGCCAGTAGTCAAGGCCAGGGACTAGCGGGGGGTGAGCAGTTCTTC. Protein: CASSQGQGLAGGEQFF.

This chain joins TRBV6-2 or TRBV6-3 and TRBJ2-7, with D unresolved. Looked up from germline, CDR1 is MNHEY and CDR2 is SVGEGT. V was clipped by 6 bases and J by 3 bases, with 9 bases between them. This CDR3 has 12 amino acids. The CDR3 here is CASSRTNYEQYF. DNA of the CDR3: TGTGCCAGCAGCCGAACAAACTACGAGCAGTACTTC.

The rearrangement joins TRBV10-3 to TRBJ2-7, with 11 bases that match TRBD2. Germline CDR1 is ENHRY and CDR2 is SYGVKD. CDR3 size: 18 residues. Germline trimming cut 1 base from V and 4 bases from J; bases unmatched to any gene: 12. CDR3 coding DNA: TGTGCCATCAGTGAGTTGGGACGGTCGACTAGCGGGACTTACGAGCAGTACTTC. Protein: CAISELGRSTSGTYEQYF.

The CDR3 bases are TGTGCCAGCAGTTACTCGACTTGGACAGATACGCAGTATTTT. Residues: CASSYSTWTDTQYF. The chain is built from TRBV6-5 and TRBJ2-3; D is unclear. V gave up 0 bases and J gave up 3 bases, with 7 bases separating them. Germline CDR1 is MNHEY and CDR2 is SVGAGI. The CDR3 has 14 amino acids.

This clone was detected only once. The rearrangement links TRBV5-4 to TRBJ2-7, with D maybe TRBD2 (5 bases). From germline, CDR1 is SGHNT and CDR2 YYREEE (reference sequence). Trimming took 3 bases from V and 3 from J, leaving 13 bases between them. The CDR3 has 14 residues. The chain's CDR3 is CASSSPGTNYEQYF. As DNA, the CDR3 is TGTGCCAGCAGCTCGCCGGGAACCAACTACGAGCAGTACTTC.

J is TRBJ1-2 and V is TRBV19, with a tentative D call TRBD1 (6 bases). V dropped 10 bases and J dropped 8 bases, with 20 bases sitting between them. Germline V lookup: CDR1 LNHDA, CDR2 SQIVND (reference sequence). The CDR3 loop spans 13 amino acids. CDR3 sequence (DNA): TGTGCCACCTCTGAGGCAGGGGAACGCGGCTACACCTTC. It codes for CATSEAGERGYTF.

The V gene is TRBV28, the J gene TRBJ1-2; D not certain. The CDR3 sequence is 12 residues long. The germline V gene has CDR1 MDHEN and CDR2 SYDVKM. Trimming pared 2 bases from V and 3 bases from J, leaving 4 bases between. The CDR3 nucleotides are TGTGCCAGCAGTTTAGGGGACTATGGCTACACCTTC. It is translated as CASSLGDYGYTF.

This clone was seen once. The chain couples TRBV28 to TRBJ2-3; 10 nucleotides line up with TRBD2. CDR1 and CDR2 (germline): MDHEN, SYDVKM. The CDR3 length is 18 residues. The J segment lost 1 base and the V segment lost 0 bases, leaving 7 bases of the junction unmatched. The CDR3 region has the DNA TGTGCCAGCAGTTTATGGGCTAGCGGGAGTTCGGGCACAGATACGCAGTATTTT. As protein: CASSLWASGSSGTDTQYF.

The chain uses TRBV7-9 and TRBJ2-1; no definite D call. Deletions cut 6 bases from V and 2 bases from J, with 20 bases between. Germline values: CDR1 SEHNR, CDR2 FQNEAQ (reference sequence). The length of the CDR3 is 17 residues. In nucleotides, the CDR3 is TGTGCCAGCAGTTCTGCGACCCCGGGCAAGACCTACAATGAGCAGTTCTTC. This encodes CASSSATPGKTYNEQFF.

This chain connects TRBV28 to TRBJ2-7; 11 positions match TRBD1. The CDR3 loop spans 17 amino acids. Germline V gene data show CDR1 as MDHEN and CDR2 as SYDVKM. With V trimmed by 5 bases and J by 3 bases, 12 bases remained unmatched. This CDR3 is CASSPPSGDRGIYEQYF. CDR3 nucleotides: TGTGCCAGCAGTCCTCCATCCGGGGACAGGGGGATCTACGAGCAGTACTTC.

This chain uses TRBV27 with TRBJ2-5; maybe TRBD2 (5 bases). V lost 6 bases and J 0 bases, leaving 20 bases between the germline ends. Germline V lookup: CDR1 MNHEY, CDR2 SMNVEV (reference sequence). This CDR3 has 17 residues. CDR3 region: CASSPRRGSAYQETQYF. The CDR3 DNA follows: TGTGCCAGCAGCCCCAGAAGAGGTAGCGCGTACCAAGAGACCCAGTACTTC.

The rearrangement links TRBV12-3 or TRBV12-4 to TRBJ2-2; D gene unclear. The V and J ends lost 5 bases and 6 bases respectively, with 10 bases between them. This CDR3 spans 13 amino acids. The CDR3 region is CASSQTRAGELFF. Here the CDR3 DNA reads TGTGCCAGCAGTCAGACCCGGGCCGGGGAGCTGTTTTTT.

V is TRBV6-2 or TRBV6-3 and J is TRBJ2-7; 9 nucleotides match TRBD1. The germline gives CDR1 MNHEY, CDR2 SVGEGT. Trimming took 6 bases from V and 3 from J; bases not matched to a gene: 9. This CDR3 region has 15 residues. Here the CDR3 DNA reads TGTGCCAGCAGCACACCGGGACAGGGCTTCTACGAGCAGTACTTC. Protein sequence: CASSTPGQGFYEQYF.

The chain employs TRBV19 and TRBJ1-5, with TRBD1 as a possible D gene (6 bases). CDR3 length equals 14 residues. From germline, CDR1 is LNHDA and CDR2 SQIVND (reference sequence). With 7 bases removed from V and 5 bases from J, the gap between germline ends came to 15 bases. CDR3 in DNA: TGTGCCAGTAAGTTGCAGGGGTCCCATCAGCCCCAGCATTTT. Translation: CASKLQGSHQPQHF.

The V call is TRBV6-5, the J call TRBJ2-2, with D uncertain. CDR3 size: 13 residues. The germline V and J ends were trimmed by 10 bases and 3 bases, with 12 bases remaining between them. In germline, CDR1 is MNHEY, CDR2 SVGAGI. CDR3 nucleotide sequence: TGTGCCACCCCGGAGCGAGACACCGGGGAGCTGTTTTTT. Protein sequence: CATPERDTGELFF.

This chain joins TRBV25-1 and TRBJ2-7; 8 positions agree with TRBD1. CDR1 is MGHDK and CDR2 is SYGVNS in the germline V gene. The CDR3 has 13 amino acids. V lost 6 bases and J lost 0; bases outside the gene matches: 1. The chain's CDR3 is CASRGQASYEQYF. The CDR3 bases are TGTGCCAGCAGGGGACAGGCCTCCTACGAGCAGTACTTC.

The rearrangement joins TRBV27 to TRBJ2-1; the D is unclear. This CDR3 spans 13 amino acids. Trimming took off 8 bases at V and 1 base at J, with 9 bases between the two ends. Germline assignment: CDR1 MNHEY and CDR2 SMNVEV (reference sequence). The CDR3 coding sequence is TGTGCCAGCGGTACACAGTCCTACAATGAGCAGTTCTTC. Amino acids: CASGTQSYNEQFF.

This clone is labeled as medium-sized. The chain is built from TRBV3-1 (or the pseudogene TRBV3-2) and TRBJ2-1, with 10 bases aligning to TRBD2. Trimming took 4 bases from V and 8 from J; bases not matched to a gene: 17. Germline V gene sequence: CDR1 LGHDT, CDR2 YNNKEL (reference sequence). The CDR3 is 18 residues long. CDR3 nucleotides: TGTGCCAGCAGCCCCAAAGGTGAAATACTAGCGGGAAGCGATGAGCAGTTCTTC. Amino acid sequence: CASSPKGEILAGSDEQFF.

The chain is built from TRBV4-3 and TRBJ2-3; weak D call: TRBD2 (5 bases). Germline CDR1 and CDR2: LGHNA and YSLEER. V lost 0 bases to trimming and J lost 3 bases, with 10 bases between them. This CDR3 is 15 amino acids long. CDR3 protein: CASSQEEDFTDTQYF. CDR3 nucleotides: TGCGCCAGCAGCCAAGAGGAGGATTTTACAGATACGCAGTATTTT.

The chain joins TRBV7-2 to TRBJ2-1; 7 nucleotides match TRBD2. Trimming took 2 bases from V and 5 from J; bases not matched to a gene: 6. The CDR3 covers 15 residues. Germline V gene lookup returns CDR1 SGHTA and CDR2 FQGNSA. The CDR3 loop is CASSLLAVVNNEQFF. As DNA, the CDR3 is TGTGCCAGCAGCTTACTAGCGGTCGTGAACAATGAGCAGTTCTTC.

The gene calls are TRBV28 and TRBJ1-1; D possibly corresponds to TRBD1 (6 bases). There are 15 residues in the CDR3. Trimming took 5 bases from V and 3 from J, leaving 16 bases between them. Germline loops: CDR1 MDHEN, CDR2 SYDVKM. CDR3 coding DNA: TGTGCCAGCAGTCCCCCGGACAGACCCCACACTGAAGCTTTCTTT. The encoded protein is CASSPPDRPHTEAFF.

V usage is TRBV7-8 and J usage is TRBJ1-2; D ambiguous. Trimming took off 5 bases at V and 0 bases at J, with 16 bases between the two ends. CDR3 length equals 16 residues. Germline values: CDR1 SGHVS, CDR2 FQNEAQ. Written as DNA, the CDR3 is TGTGCCAGCAGCACACAGCCGGGCCGCGCTAACTATGGCTACACCTTC. It yields the protein CASSTQPGRANYGYTF. The full variable domain, with the rest looked up from reference TRBV7-8 and TRBJ1-2, is GAGVSQSPRYKVAKRGQDVALRCDPISGHVSLFWYQQALGQGPEFLTYFQNEAQLDKSGLPSDRFFAERPEGSVSTLKIQRTQQEDSAVYLCASSTQPGRANYGYTFGSGTRLTVV.

The rearrangement uses TRBV7-9 and TRBJ1-1, with a weak D call TRBD1 (5 bases). The V end lost 2 bases, the J end lost 1 base, and 11 bases lay between the germline ends. Germline V gene data show CDR1 as SEHNR and CDR2 as FQNEAQ (reference sequence). This CDR3 has 15 amino acids. The DNA for the CDR3 is TGTGCCAGCAGCTTATCGGGTAGGGGGAACACTGAAGCTTTCTTT. It is translated as CASSLSGRGNTEAFF.

The chain links TRBV9 to TRBJ2-3, with 7 bases identical to TRBD1. Per germline, CDR1 SGDLS and CDR2 YYNGEE. V trimming: 4 bases; J trimming: 2 bases; junction bases outside the gene matches: 7. The CDR3 runs 15 residues. CDR3 sequence (DNA): TGTGCCAGCAGCTCAACGGGGACAGCCACAGATACGCAGTATTTT. Its protein is CASSSTGTATDTQYF.

This chain connects TRBV28 to TRBJ1-5; no reliable D call. The V gene's germline CDR1 is MDHEN and CDR2 SYDVKM. The CDR3 consists of 14 residues. Trimming took 2 bases from V and 5 from J, leaving 10 bases between them. CDR3 region: CASSLGRPYQPQHF. CDR3 in DNA: TGTGCCAGCAGTTTAGGCAGGCCATATCAGCCCCAGCATTTT. Complete variable domain (other parts from reference TRBV28 and TRBJ1-5): DVKVTQSSRYLVKRTGEKVFLECVQDMDHENMFWYRQDPGLGLRLIYFSYDVKMKEKGDIPEGYSVSREKKERFSLILESASTNQTSMYLCASSLGRPYQPQHFGDGTRLSIL.

The genes are TRBV4-2 and TRBJ2-7; 8 nucleotides match TRBD1. Germline CDR1 is LGHNA and CDR2 is YNFKEQ. V was clipped by 2 bases and J by 3 bases; unmatched bases: 6. The CDR3 runs 15 residues. CDR3 residues: CASSQYSTGGYEQYF. Written as DNA, the CDR3 is TGTGCCAGCAGCCAATATAGTACAGGGGGCTACGAGCAGTACTTC.